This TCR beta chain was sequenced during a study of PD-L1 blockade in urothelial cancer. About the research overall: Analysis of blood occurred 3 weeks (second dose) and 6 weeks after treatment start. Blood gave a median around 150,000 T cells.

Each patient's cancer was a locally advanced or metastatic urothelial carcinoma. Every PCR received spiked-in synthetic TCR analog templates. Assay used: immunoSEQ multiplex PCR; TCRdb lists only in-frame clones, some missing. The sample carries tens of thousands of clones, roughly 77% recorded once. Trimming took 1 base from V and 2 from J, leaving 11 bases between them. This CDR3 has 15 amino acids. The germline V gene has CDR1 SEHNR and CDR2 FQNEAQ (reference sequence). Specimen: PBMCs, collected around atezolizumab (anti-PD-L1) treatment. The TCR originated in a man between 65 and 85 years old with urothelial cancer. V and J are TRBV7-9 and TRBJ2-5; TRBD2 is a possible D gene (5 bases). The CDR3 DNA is TGTGCCAGCAGCTTAGGGGCAGCGGAGCAAGAGACCCAGTACTTC. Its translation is CASSLGAAEQETQYF.